This T cell receptor (beta chain) was obtained from a study of shared clonotypes between healthy human individuals. Looking at the study overall: The study drew on two women and a few men aged 18 to 49 as donors. Study-wide points: Sorted-subset sequencing was shown by rarefaction to be incomplete despite large depth.

V was shortened by 6 bases and J by 0 bases, with 9 bases between the two germline ends. Germline CDR1 and CDR2: SNHLY and FYNNEI. CDR3 size: 14 residues. The healthy adult donors were HIV-negative and reported no recent acute infections or vaccinations. Sequencing was performed with immunoSEQ multiplex PCR; in TCRdb, only in-frame clones are kept and a portion is missing. The table includes over a million clones, about 96% detected once. For this clone: Its specificity is not known.

This sequence joins TRBV2 and TRBJ2-1; D call uncertain. The receptor's source is a man aged 30-40 years in good health. The sample was naive CD4+ T cells sorted from blood. Subset here: CD45RA+ positively selected. The CDR3 protein is CASRAASSYNEQFF. The CDR3 bases are TGTGCCAGCAGGGCCGCTAGCTCCTACAATGAGCAGTTCTTC.